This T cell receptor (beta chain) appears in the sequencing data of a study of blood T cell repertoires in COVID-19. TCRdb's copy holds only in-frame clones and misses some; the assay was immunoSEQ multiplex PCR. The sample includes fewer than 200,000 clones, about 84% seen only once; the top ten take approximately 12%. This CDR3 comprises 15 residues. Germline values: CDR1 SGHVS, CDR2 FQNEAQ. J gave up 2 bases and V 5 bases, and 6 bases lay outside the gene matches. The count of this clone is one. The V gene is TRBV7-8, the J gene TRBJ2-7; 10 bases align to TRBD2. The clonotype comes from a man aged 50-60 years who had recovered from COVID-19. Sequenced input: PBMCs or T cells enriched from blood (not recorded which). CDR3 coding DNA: TGTGCCAGCAGCCATAGCGGGGGGCTCCCCTACGAGCAGTACTTC. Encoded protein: CASSHSGGLPYEQYF. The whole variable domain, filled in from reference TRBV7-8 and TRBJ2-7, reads GAGVSQSPRYKVAKRGQDVALRCDPISGHVSLFWYQQALGQGPEFLTYFQNEAQLDKSGLPSDRFFAERPEGSVSTLKIQRTQQEDSAVYLCASSHSGGLPYEQYFGPGTRLTVT.